In this sample, the clone carrying this TCR beta chain turned up once. The CDR3 spans 17 residues. CDR1 and CDR2 from the germline V gene are SGHTA and FQGNSA. V lost 7 bases to trimming and J lost 8 bases, with 29 bases between them. The sample is drawn from a study of blood T cell repertoires in COVID-19. Study details: The origin of the acute and convalescent COVID-19 samples was the United States, Italy and Spain.

In the original analysis: Nucleated cell number was recorded as an estimate derived from reference gene primer amplification. Assay used: immunoSEQ multiplex PCR; TCRdb lists only in-frame clones, some missing. The V and J calls and clone size come from that table; D and trimming were worked out from the DNA. The table shows about 130,000 clones, with around 79% occurring only once. The specimen sequenced was peripheral blood. The V gene is TRBV7-2, the J gene TRBJ1-2; D gene ambiguous. The clonotype was recovered from a woman in her sixties or seventies with COVID-19, enrolled during active disease. Here the CDR3 reads CASTSVSGWSLKGGYTF. DNA of the CDR3: TGTGCCAGCACCTCGGTTTCGGGGTGGAGTCTCAAGGGAGGCTACACCTTC. Together with reference TRBV7-2 and TRBJ1-2, the CDR3 gives the full variable domain: GAGVSQSPSNKVTEKGKDVELRCDPISGHTALYWYRQSLGQGLEFLIYFQGNSAPDKSGLPSDRFSAERTGGSVSTLTIQRTQQEDSAVYLCASTSVSGWSLKGGYTFGSGTRLTVV.